Following are 10 T cell receptor beta chains from one sample sequenced in a study of early T cells in non-severe SARS-CoV-2 infection. Using its own MiXCR run on the 5' RACE reads, TCRdb lists one record per CDR3 protein. The sample contains approximately 60,000 distinct CDR3 sequences, roughly 8.2% of which appear only once. The specimen comprised whole blood, sampled at baseline. Receptors were obtained from an adult who was a healthcare worker with PCR-confirmed SARS-CoV-2 infection or an uninfected control (not recorded which).

This clonotype has more than one count but fewer than ten. The chain recombines TRBV12-3 or TRBV12-4 with TRBJ2-5; 10 bases align to TRBD1. The CDR3 runs 15 residues. After removal of 6 bases from V and 4 bases from J, the junction contained 8 bases not matched to a gene. The DNA for the CDR3 is TGTGCCAGCAGACACCCGGGACAGGGGACAGAGACCCAGTACTTC. It encodes CASRHPGQGTETQYF.

J is TRBJ2-5 and V is TRBV18; D possibly corresponds to TRBD1 (6 bases). Trimming took off 0 bases at V and 3 bases at J, with 14 bases between the two ends. The germline gives CDR1 KGHSH, CDR2 LQKENI. This CDR3 contains 16 residues. In DNA form, the CDR3 reads TGTGCCAGCTCACCACCGGCTCCCAGGGGAGAAGAGACCCAGTACTTC. This codes for CASSPPAPRGEETQYF.

This clonotype was seen only a few times. The chain is built from TRBV9 and TRBJ1-6; unclear D gene. V was shortened by 5 bases and J by 0 bases, with 6 bases between the two germline ends. The CDR3 runs to 14 residues. Looked up from germline, CDR1 is SGDLS and CDR2 is YYNGEE. CDR3 amino acids: CASRGSSYNSPLHF. CDR3 in DNA: TGTGCCAGCAGGGGGAGCTCCTATAATTCACCCCTCCACTTT.

This clonotype came up many times. The genes are TRBV20-1 and TRBJ2-1, with 12 bases aligning to TRBD2. J lost 5 bases, V lost 0 bases, and 8 bases had no gene match. The germline CDR1 and CDR2 sequences are DFQATT and SNEGSKA (reference sequence). The CDR3 runs 17 residues. The CDR3 DNA is TGCAGTGCTAGAGATAACCTTTGGACTAGCGGGAACAATGAGCAGTTCTTC. Amino acids: CSARDNLWTSGNNEQFF.

The rearrangement links TRBV7-6 to TRBJ1-6; D is unclear. CDR1 is SGHVS and CDR2 is FNYEAQ in the germline V gene. V was clipped by 4 bases and J by 7 bases, with 8 bases between them. This CDR3 comprises 13 residues. As DNA, the CDR3 is TGTGCCAGCAGCTCCCGAGGAAATTCACCCCTCCACTTT. Translation gives CASSSRGNSPLHF. Drawing the rest from reference TRBV7-6 and TRBJ1-6, the complete variable domain is GAGVSQSPRYKVTKRGQDVALRCDPISGHVSLYWYRQALGQGPEFLTYFNYEAQQDKSGLPNDRFSAERPEGSISTLTIQRTEQRDSAMYRCASSSRGNSPLHFGNGTRLTVT.

This clonotype has more than one count but fewer than ten. CDR3 sequence: CASSLPRRDNEQFF. For the CDR3, the DNA is TGTGCCAGCAGTCTACCGCGAAGGGACAATGAGCAGTTCTTC. V is TRBV12-3 or TRBV12-4 and J is TRBJ2-1; D ambiguous. The V end lost 5 bases, the J end lost 5 bases, and 13 bases lay between the germline ends. CDR3 size: 14 residues.

This clonotype was counted only a few times. The rearrangement uses TRBV7-2 and TRBJ2-1; the match to TRBD2 covers 11 bases. The CDR3 extends over 16 amino acids. V trimming: 0 bases; J trimming: 5 bases; junction bases outside the gene matches: 3. Germline CDR1 and CDR2: SGHTA and FQGNSA. CDR3 coding DNA: TGTGCCAGCAGCTTAGCTGGGACTAGCGGAAACAATGAGCAGTTCTTC. Protein product: CASSLAGTSGNNEQFF. Combining the CDR3 with reference TRBV7-2 and TRBJ2-1 gives the whole variable domain GAGVSQSPSNKVTEKGKDVELRCDPISGHTALYWYRQSLGQGLEFLIYFQGNSAPDKSGLPSDRFSAERTGGSVSTLTIQRTQQEDSAVYLCASSLAGTSGNNEQFFGPGTRLTVL.

This clonotype has a handful of counts. The chain joins TRBV5-4 to TRBJ2-2, with a possible D match to TRBD2 (6 bases). Per the germline V gene, CDR1 is SGHNT and CDR2 is YYREEE (reference sequence). Deletions cut 6 bases from V and 2 bases from J, with 14 bases between. The CDR3 totals 15 residues. The CDR3, as DNA: TGTGCCAGCACCGGGGACTTATTAAACACCGGGGAGCTGTTTTTT. Encoded protein: CASTGDLLNTGELFF.

This clonotype has at least ten counts. V usage is TRBV11-2 and J usage is TRBJ2-3; maybe TRBD1 (6 bases). Germline V lookup: CDR1 SGHAT, CDR2 FQNNGV. CDR3 length: 16 residues. V shed 4 bases and J shed 1 base, with 15 bases lying between them. CDR3 bases: TGTGCCAGCAGCTCCCGGGACACTACACGCACAGATACGCAGTATTTT. Translated: CASSSRDTTRTDTQYF.

This clonotype was seen only a few times. The chain recombines TRBV4-1 with TRBJ1-5; tentative D call: TRBD1 (5 bases). V was shortened by 4 bases and J by 3 bases, with 10 bases between the two germline ends. The length of the CDR3 is 14 residues. Germline V lookup: CDR1 MGHRA, CDR2 YSYEKL. CDR3 nucleotide sequence: TGCGCCAGCAGCCCCGACAGAGACAATCAGCCCCAGCATTTT. Translating gives CASSPDRDNQPQHF.